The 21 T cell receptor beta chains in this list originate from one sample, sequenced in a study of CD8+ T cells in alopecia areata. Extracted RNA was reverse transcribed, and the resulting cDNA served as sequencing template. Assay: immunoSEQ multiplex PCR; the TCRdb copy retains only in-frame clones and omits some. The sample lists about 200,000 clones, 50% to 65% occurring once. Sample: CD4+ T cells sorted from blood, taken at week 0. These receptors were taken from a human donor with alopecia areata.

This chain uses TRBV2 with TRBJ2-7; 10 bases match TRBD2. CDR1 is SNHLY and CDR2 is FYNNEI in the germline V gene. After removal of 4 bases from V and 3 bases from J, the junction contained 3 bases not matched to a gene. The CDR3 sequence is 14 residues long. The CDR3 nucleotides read TGTGCCAGCAGTGGGACTAGCGGATTCTACGAGCAGTACTTC. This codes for CASSGTSGFYEQYF.

CDR3 amino acids: CASRDRGTGANVLTF. The CDR3, as DNA: TGTGCCAGTAGGGACAGGGGGACCGGGGCCAACGTCCTGACTTTC. The rearrangement joins TRBV19 to TRBJ2-6; TRBD1 agrees at 10 bases. This CDR3 has 15 amino acids. CDR1 LNHDA and CDR2 SQIVND come from the germline V gene (reference sequence). After removal of 6 bases from V and 4 bases from J, the junction contained 3 bases not matched to a gene.

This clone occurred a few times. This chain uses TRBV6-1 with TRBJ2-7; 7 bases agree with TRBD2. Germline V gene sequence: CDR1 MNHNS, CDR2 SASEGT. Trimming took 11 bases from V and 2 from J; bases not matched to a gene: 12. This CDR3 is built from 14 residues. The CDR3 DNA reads TGTGCCGCAGTGTCCCCCGGGGGGACCTACGAGCAGTACTTC. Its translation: CAAVSPGGTYEQYF.

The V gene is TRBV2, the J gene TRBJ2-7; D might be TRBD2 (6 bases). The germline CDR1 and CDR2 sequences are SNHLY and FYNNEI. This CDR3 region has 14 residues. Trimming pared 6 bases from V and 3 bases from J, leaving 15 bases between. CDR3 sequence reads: CASRGLAKIYEQYF. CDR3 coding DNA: TGTGCCAGCAGAGGTCTAGCGAAAATCTACGAGCAGTACTTC.

CDR3 nucleotides: TGTGCCAGCAGCGGAGCGGGATCGGCCTCCGAGCAGTACTTC. This sequence encodes CASSGAGSASEQYF. The V and J genes are TRBV5-4 and TRBJ2-7, with 7 positions matching TRBD2. The V segment lost 4 bases and the J segment 6 bases; nucleotides outside the gene matches: 10. Looked up from germline, CDR1 is SGHNT and CDR2 is YYREEE (reference sequence). The CDR3 extends over 14 amino acids.

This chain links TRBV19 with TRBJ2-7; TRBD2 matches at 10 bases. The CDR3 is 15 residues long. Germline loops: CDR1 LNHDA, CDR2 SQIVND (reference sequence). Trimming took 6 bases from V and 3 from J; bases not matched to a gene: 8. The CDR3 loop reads CASRTLSGGFYEQYF. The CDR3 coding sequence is TGTGCCAGTAGAACCCTTAGCGGGGGGTTCTACGAGCAGTACTTC.

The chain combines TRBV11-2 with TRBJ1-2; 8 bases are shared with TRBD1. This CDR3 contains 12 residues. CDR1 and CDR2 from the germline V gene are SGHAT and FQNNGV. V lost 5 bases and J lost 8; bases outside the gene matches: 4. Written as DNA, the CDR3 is TGTGCCAGCAGCGGACAGGGTTTGGGCTACACCTTC. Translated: CASSGQGLGYTF.

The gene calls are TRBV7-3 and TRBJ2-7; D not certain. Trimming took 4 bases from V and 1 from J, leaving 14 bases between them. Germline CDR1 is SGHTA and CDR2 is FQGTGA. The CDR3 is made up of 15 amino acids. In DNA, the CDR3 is TGTGCCAGCAGCTCCCAGTATGGGATGTCCTACGAGCAGTACTTC. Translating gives CASSSQYGMSYEQYF.

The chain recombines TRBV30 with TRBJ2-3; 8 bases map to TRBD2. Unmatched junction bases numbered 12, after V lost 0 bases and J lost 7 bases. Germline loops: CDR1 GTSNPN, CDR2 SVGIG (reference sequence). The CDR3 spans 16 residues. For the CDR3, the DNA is TGTGCCTGGAGTGTACTTACCGGGAGGGCCCCGTATACGCAGTATTTT. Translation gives CAWSVLTGRAPYTQYF.

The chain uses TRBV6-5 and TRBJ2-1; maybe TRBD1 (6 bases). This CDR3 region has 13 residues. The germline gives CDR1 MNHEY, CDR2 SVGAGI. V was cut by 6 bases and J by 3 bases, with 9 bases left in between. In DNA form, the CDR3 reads TGTGCCAGCAGCCTGGGACACTACAATGAGCAGTTCTTC. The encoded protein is CASSLGHYNEQFF.

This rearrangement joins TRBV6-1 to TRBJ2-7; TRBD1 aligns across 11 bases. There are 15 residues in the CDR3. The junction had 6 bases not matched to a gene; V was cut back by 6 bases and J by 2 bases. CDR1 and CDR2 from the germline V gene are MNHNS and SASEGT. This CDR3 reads CASSQGQGGTYEQYF. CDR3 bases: TGTGCCAGCAGCCAGGGACAGGGGGGGACCTACGAGCAGTACTTC.

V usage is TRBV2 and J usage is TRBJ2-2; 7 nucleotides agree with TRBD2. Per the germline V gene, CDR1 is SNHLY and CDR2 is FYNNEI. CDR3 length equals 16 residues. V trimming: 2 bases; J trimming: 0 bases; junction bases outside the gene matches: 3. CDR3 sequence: CASSELAGANTGELFF. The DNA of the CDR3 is TGTGCCAGCAGTGAACTTGCGGGAGCGAACACCGGGGAGCTGTTTTTT.

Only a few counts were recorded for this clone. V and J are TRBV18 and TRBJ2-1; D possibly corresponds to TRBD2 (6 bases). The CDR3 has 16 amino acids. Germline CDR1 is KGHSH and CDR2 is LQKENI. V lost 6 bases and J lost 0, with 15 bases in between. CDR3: CASSYASASSYNEQFF. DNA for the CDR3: TGTGCCAGCTCGTATGCTAGCGCGAGCTCCTACAATGAGCAGTTCTTC.

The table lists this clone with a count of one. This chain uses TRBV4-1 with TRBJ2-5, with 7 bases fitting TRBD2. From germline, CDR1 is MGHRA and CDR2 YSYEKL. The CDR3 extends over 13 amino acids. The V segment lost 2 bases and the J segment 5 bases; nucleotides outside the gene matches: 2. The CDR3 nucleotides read TGCGCCAGCAGCCAATGGGGGGGGGAGACCCAGTACTTC. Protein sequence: CASSQWGGETQYF.

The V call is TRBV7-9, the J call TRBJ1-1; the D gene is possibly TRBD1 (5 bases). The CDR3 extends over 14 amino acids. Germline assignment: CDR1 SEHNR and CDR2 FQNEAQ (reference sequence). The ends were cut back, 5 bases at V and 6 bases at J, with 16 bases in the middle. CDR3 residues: CASSPYRGVAEAFF. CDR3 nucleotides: TGTGCCAGCAGCCCCTATAGAGGGGTGGCTGAAGCTTTCTTT.

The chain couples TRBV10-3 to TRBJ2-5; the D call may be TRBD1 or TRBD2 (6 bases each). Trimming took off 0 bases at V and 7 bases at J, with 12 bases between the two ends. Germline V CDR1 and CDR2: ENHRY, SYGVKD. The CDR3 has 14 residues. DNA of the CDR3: TGTGCCATCAGTGAGTCGGGGGGCGAGGGGACCCAGTACTTC. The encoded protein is CAISESGGEGTQYF.

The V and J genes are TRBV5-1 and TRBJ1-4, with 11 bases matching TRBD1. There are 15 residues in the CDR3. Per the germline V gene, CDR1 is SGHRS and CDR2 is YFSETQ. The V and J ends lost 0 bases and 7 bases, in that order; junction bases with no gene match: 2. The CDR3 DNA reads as TGCGCCAGCAGCTTGGCCGGGACAGGGGGTGAAAAACTGTTTTTT. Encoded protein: CASSLAGTGGEKLFF.

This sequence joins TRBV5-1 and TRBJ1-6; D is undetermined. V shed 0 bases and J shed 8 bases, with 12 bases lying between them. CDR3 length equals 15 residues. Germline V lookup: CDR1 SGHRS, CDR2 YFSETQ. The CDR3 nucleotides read TGCGCCAGCAGCTTGGCCGGGAAGGGTTATTCACCCCTCCACTTT. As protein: CASSLAGKGYSPLHF.

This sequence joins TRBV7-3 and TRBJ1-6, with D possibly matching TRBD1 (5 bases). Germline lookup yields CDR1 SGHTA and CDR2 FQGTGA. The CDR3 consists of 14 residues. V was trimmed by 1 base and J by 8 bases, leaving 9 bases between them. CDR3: CASSLSREDSPLHF. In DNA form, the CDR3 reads TGTGCCAGCAGCTTAAGCAGGGAGGATTCACCCCTCCACTTT. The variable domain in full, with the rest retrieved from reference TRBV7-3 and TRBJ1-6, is GAGVSQTPSNKVTEKGKYVELRCDPISGHTALYWYRQSLGQGPEFLIYFQGTGAADDSGLPNDRFFAVRPEGSVSTLKIQRTERGDSAVYLCASSLSREDSPLHFGNGTRLTVT.

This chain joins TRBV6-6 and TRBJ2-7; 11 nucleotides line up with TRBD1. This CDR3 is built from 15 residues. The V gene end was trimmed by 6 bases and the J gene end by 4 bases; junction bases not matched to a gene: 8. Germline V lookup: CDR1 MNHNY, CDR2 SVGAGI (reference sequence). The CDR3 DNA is TGTGCCAGCAGGCCCCGGGGGACAGGGGGGTACGAGCAGTACTTC. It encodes CASRPRGTGGYEQYF.

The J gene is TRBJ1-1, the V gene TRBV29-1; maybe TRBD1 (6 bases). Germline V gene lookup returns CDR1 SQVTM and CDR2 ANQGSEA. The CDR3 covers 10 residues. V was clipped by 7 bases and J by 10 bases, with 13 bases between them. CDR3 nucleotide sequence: TGCAGCGCCGGGGACATGGGAGCTTTCTTT. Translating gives CSAGDMGAFF.